These T cell receptor beta chains were read from a single sample in a study of blood T cell repertoires in COVID-19. The repertoire was sequenced with immunoSEQ multiplex PCR; TCRdb's copy has only in-frame clones and lacks some. The sample lists over 450,000 clones, roughly nine tenths occurring once. Sequenced material: peripheral blood. Receptors originate from a woman in her 50s with COVID-19, enrolled during active disease. CDR3s include the opening cysteine and the closing phenylalanine or tryptophan. D genes are given only for firm matches. The size field is filled for only some rows; it gives once, few, many or a size class.

size: NA; V: TRBV5-6; J: TRBJ2-7; D: NA; length: 14; DNA: TGTGCCAGCAGCTTTCCTTCAGGGGTTGGCGAGCAGTACTTC; CDR3: CASSFPSGVGEQYF
size: few; V: TRBV18; J: TRBJ1-5; D: TRBD1; length: 15; DNA: TGTGCCAGCTCACCACCTCCGGGACAGGGGCGGCCCCAGCATTTT; CDR3: CASSPPPGQGRPQHF
size: NA; V: TRBV2; J: TRBJ2-4; D: TRBD2; length: 17; DNA: TGTGCCAGCAGTGAATTGGGACTAGTTAACGTCAAAAACATTCAGTACTTC; CDR3: CASSELGLVNVKNIQYF
size: NA; V: TRBV12-3/TRBV12-4; J: TRBJ2-7; D: TRBD2; length: 13; DNA: TGTGCCAGCAGCCTAGCGGGGGCCTACGAGCAGTACTTC; CDR3: CASSLAGAYEQYF
size: once; V: TRBV5-1; J: TRBJ2-3; D: NA; length: 18; DNA: TGCGCCAGCAGCCTATCAACCCCGACTCGCCAATTCACAGATACGCAGTATTTT; CDR3: CASSLSTPTRQFTDTQYF
size: NA; V: TRBV28; J: TRBJ1-3; D: TRBD1; length: 16; DNA: TGTGCCAGCAGTTCGGGACAGGGTCATTTTGGAAACACCATATATTTT; CDR3: CASSSGQGHFGNTIYF
size: NA; V: TRBV11-2; J: TRBJ1-4; D: NA; length: 16; DNA: TGTGCCAGCAGCATAACTAACTCGATACTGACCGAAAAACTGTTTTTT; CDR3: CASSITNSILTEKLFF
size: NA; V: TRBV27; J: TRBJ2-1; D: NA; length: 12; DNA: TGTGCCAGCGGATCGACTCTTAATGAGCAGTTCTTC; CDR3: CASGSTLNEQFF
size: NA; V: TRBV10-1; J: TRBJ2-7; D: NA; length: 13; DNA: TGCGCCAGCAGTGAGTTCCCACAGGGCGAGCAGTACTTC; CDR3: CASSEFPQGEQYF
size: NA; V: TRBV6-6; J: TRBJ1-4; D: TRBD1; length: 14; DNA: TGTGCCAGCGGTGAGGGGGCTACTAATGAAAAACTGTTTTTT; CDR3: CASGEGATNEKLFF
size: NA; V: TRBV7-9; J: TRBJ1-2; D: TRBD1; length: 16; DNA: TGTGCCAGCAGCTCACGGACAGGGGGCGTCAAGTATGGCTACACCTTC; CDR3: CASSSRTGGVKYGYTF